This TCR beta chain comes out of a study of T cell changes during pregnancy in multiple sclerosis (dated by TCRdb to between 2019 and 2020). In the study overall: The study examined how the T cell repertoire changed over the course of pregnancy in women with multiple sclerosis.

In regard to this clone: No antigen is known for it. It has no much larger one-base neighbor in the sample; base qualities were not kept.

Libraries were constructed by the immunoSEQ multiplex PCR assay. TCRdb stores this immuneACCESS table with in-frame sequences only. Part of the clones is absent; in the studies checked, under half of the shortfall reflects unresolved V genes, and no reason is known for the rest. Here the sample has roughly 120,000 clones; about 90% occur a single time. Clones ranked in the top ten supply 1.5% to 1.9% of the sample. From the cysteine through the phenylalanine, the CDR3 covers 20 amino acids. The entry retains the CDR3 DNA only, 60 bases that are in frame from base 1. CDR1 MNHEY and CDR2 SMNVEV were looked up in the germline V gene (reference sequence). The germline V and J ends show losses of 6 bases and 6 bases respectively, and no gene match explains 20 bases of the junction.

Recombination linked TRBV27 to TRBJ2-1; 13 middle bases align to TRBD2. The sequence was obtained from a female donor with multiple sclerosis, enrolled in a pregnancy study. Sequenced here: peripheral blood, sampled in the third trimester of pregnancy. CDR3 reads: CASSLQPWTSGRHYLNEQFF. The DNA is TGTGCCAGCAGCTTACAACCTTGGACTAGCGGGAGACATTATCTCAATGAGCAGTTCTTC.